The 5 T cell receptor beta chains listed next were all sequenced from one sample in a study of T cell changes during pregnancy in multiple sclerosis. Profiled with immunoSEQ multiplex PCR; TCRdb holds only in-frame clones, not every one. The sample contains roughly 43,000 clones, 80% to 90% of which appear only once. Sequencing was performed on CD4+ T cells from peripheral blood mononuclear cells, taken after pregnancy. These receptors all stem from a female donor with multiple sclerosis, enrolled in a pregnancy study.

In this sample, this clone turned up a few times. This chain connects TRBV7-2 to TRBJ2-1; 14 bases agree with TRBD2. CDR3 length: 16 amino acids. The ends lost 1 base at V and 10 bases at J; junction bases unmatched: 6. CDR1 is SGHTA, CDR2 FQGNSA, per germline. The CDR3 sequence is CASSLVGLAGGEEQFF. The CDR3 bases are TGTGCCAGCAGCTTAGTAGGACTAGCGGGAGGTGAGGAGCAGTTCTTC.

Only one count was recorded for this clone. The J gene is TRBJ2-3, the V gene TRBV2; unclear D gene. From germline, CDR1 is SNHLY and CDR2 FYNNEI. Trimming pared 1 base from V and 3 bases from J, leaving 11 bases between. The CDR3 covers 15 residues. The CDR3 region has the DNA TGTGCCAGCAGTGAAGACGGAACGGGTACAGATACGCAGTATTTT. Translated, it gives CASSEDGTGTDTQYF.

This chain joins TRBV4-2 and TRBJ2-3; 12 nucleotides agree with TRBD2. With V trimmed by 4 bases and J by 2 bases, 13 bases remained unmatched. The CDR3 is 19 residues long. CDR1 is LGHNA, CDR2 YNFKEQ, per germline. In nucleotides, the CDR3 is TGTGCCAGCAGCCCACGGGCTAGCGGGAGGGCCGGGGTCACAGATACGCAGTATTTT. Amino acid sequence: CASSPRASGRAGVTDTQYF.

In regard to this clone: At the DNA level, this CDR3 is encoded by other sequences in the same sample as well. The chain couples TRBV19 to TRBJ2-5; D remains ambiguous. The V end was cut by 4 bases, the J end by 8 bases, with 11 bases between. The germline gives CDR1 LNHDA, CDR2 SQIVND (reference sequence). The CDR3 contains 12 residues. CDR3 in amino acids: CASSKIAETQYF. The CDR3 DNA follows: TGTGCCAGTAGTAAAATCGCGGAAACCCAGTACTTC. The whole variable domain, remainder taken from reference TRBV19 and TRBJ2-5, is DGGITQSPKYLFRKEGQNVTLSCEQNLNHDAMYWYRQDPGQGLRLIYYSQIVNDFQKGDIAEGYSVSREKKESFPLTVTSAQKNPTAFYLCASSKIAETQYFGPGTRLLVL.

The chain is built from TRBV27 and TRBJ2-4, with 9 bases fitting TRBD2. CDR1 is MNHEY, CDR2 SMNVEV, per germline (reference sequence). The V segment lost 5 bases and the J segment 0 bases; nucleotides outside the gene matches: 5. The CDR3 covers 16 residues. The CDR3: CASSLALAGAKNIQYF. The CDR3 DNA is TGTGCCAGCAGTCTCGCACTAGCGGGAGCCAAAAACATTCAGTACTTC.